One sample yielded the 5 T cell receptor beta chains listed below, sequenced in a study of blood T cell repertoires in COVID-19. The protocol was immunoSEQ multiplex PCR, while the TCRdb copy is restricted to in-frame clones and leaves out a portion. The sample yields 200,000 or so clones, around nine tenths seen once. Sequenced: peripheral blood. All receptors come from a man between 65 and 85 years old with active or convalescent COVID-19.

This rearrangement joins TRBV2 to TRBJ1-3; 8 bases fit TRBD1. CDR1 is SNHLY, CDR2 FYNNEI, per germline. The CDR3 sequence is 15 residues long. With 3 bases clipped from V and 6 bases from J, the junction kept 7 bases outside the gene matches. The CDR3 spells CASSDIQTGVNTIYF. The CDR3 bases are TGTGCCAGCAGTGACATTCAGACAGGGGTAAACACCATATATTTT.

The CDR3 bases are TGTGCCAGCAGCCGTCCCGGCAGGCAACCTCGGGGTGGAAACACCATATATTTT. The encoded protein is CASSRPGRQPRGGNTIYF. V and J are TRBV5-6 and TRBJ1-3; D call uncertain. The germline gives CDR1 SGHDT, CDR2 YYEEEE. There are 18 residues in the CDR3. V gave up 4 bases and J gave up 3 bases, with 23 bases separating them.

J is TRBJ2-3 and V is TRBV18, with TRBD1 matching over 8 bases. Per the germline V gene, CDR1 is KGHSH and CDR2 is LQKENI. There are 15 residues in the CDR3. With 4 bases clipped from V and 3 bases from J, the junction kept 6 bases outside the gene matches. The CDR3 reads CASSHGQGLTDTQYF. CDR3 in DNA: TGTGCCAGCTCACACGGACAGGGATTAACAGATACGCAGTATTTT.

As concerns this clone: Being one base from a much bigger clone, this may be a read error. The chain employs TRBV5-4 and TRBJ2-1, with TRBD1 as a possible D gene (6 bases). Germline lookup yields CDR1 SGHNT and CDR2 YYREEE (reference sequence). With 0 bases removed from V and 0 bases from J, the gap between germline ends came to 7 bases. This CDR3 is 15 amino acids long. The CDR3 region is CASSLATGSYNEQFF. CDR3 bases: TGTGCCAGCAGCTTGGCGACAGGCTCCTACAATGAGCAGTTCTTC.

This clone was recorded a few times. This chain connects TRBV10-1 to TRBJ1-1; 8 bases line up with TRBD1. CDR3 length equals 13 residues. Germline-derived CDR1 and CDR2 are WNHNN and SYGVQD (reference sequence). Trimming at V came to 6 bases and at J to 7 bases, leaving 7 bases not matched to a gene. The chain's CDR3 is CASSEDRVGEAFF. CDR3 bases: TGCGCCAGCAGCGAGGACAGGGTGGGTGAAGCTTTCTTT.